These 10 T cell receptor beta chains originate from one sample sequenced in a study of T cells in Graves' hyperthyroidism and ophthalmopathy. RNA transcripts yielded amplified TCR beta CDR3 regions. Initially, a first-round RT-PCR of the TCR CDR3 employed the HTBI primer set. TCRdb independently ran MiXCR on the multiplex PCR reads; one entry per CDR3 protein. This table holds 400,000 or so distinct CDR3 sequences, around 15% found once. Sequencing was done on a sample of blood. The origin of the receptors is a woman aged 55-69 years with Graves' ophthalmopathy.

This clonotype occurred a few times. V and J are TRBV2 and TRBJ2-6, with TRBD1 as a possible D gene (5 bases). V was clipped by 6 bases and J by 1 base, with 7 bases between them. The CDR3 loop spans 14 amino acids. Germline lookup yields CDR1 SNHLY and CDR2 FYNNEI. The CDR3 sequence: CASRGDSGANVLTF. CDR3 DNA sequence: TGTGCCAGCAGAGGGGATTCTGGGGCCAACGTCCTGACTTTC.

The V and J genes are TRBV28 and TRBJ2-2; a possible D gene is TRBD1 (5 bases). The CDR3 covers 13 residues. V dropped 7 bases and J dropped 1 base, with 7 bases sitting between them. Germline V gene sequence: CDR1 MDHEN, CDR2 SYDVKM. DNA for the CDR3: TGTGCCAGCATCCAGGGGAACACCGGGGAGCTGTTTTTT. Translating it yields CASIQGNTGELFF. The complete variable domain, with remaining parts taken from reference TRBV28 and TRBJ2-2, reads DVKVTQSSRYLVKRTGEKVFLECVQDMDHENMFWYRQDPGLGLRLIYFSYDVKMKEKGDIPEGYSVSREKKERFSLILESASTNQTSMYLCASIQGNTGELFFGEGSRLTVL.

This chain connects TRBV2 to TRBJ2-3; D remains unclear. The length of the CDR3 is 15 residues. Germline CDR1 SNHLY, CDR2 FYNNEI. Deletions cut 7 bases from V and 2 bases from J, with 16 bases between. CDR3 amino acids: CASIGPGTFTDTQYF. In nucleotides, the CDR3 is TGTGCCAGCATAGGACCAGGAACCTTCACAGATACGCAGTATTTT. The whole variable domain, filled in from reference TRBV2 and TRBJ2-3, reads EPEVTQTPSHQVTQMGQEVILRCVPISNHLYFYWYRQILGQKVEFLVSFYNNEISEKSEIFDDQFSVERPDGSNFTLKIRSTKLEDSAMYFCASIGPGTFTDTQYFGPGTRLTVL.

This clonotype has a handful of counts. This sequence joins TRBV10-2 and TRBJ2-7; 7 bases are a match to TRBD1. Germline CDR1 and CDR2: WSHSY and SAAADI. V lost 6 bases, J lost 2 bases, and 7 bases stayed unmatched. The CDR3 length is 14 residues. The CDR3 is CASRDWTGPYEQYF. Here the CDR3 DNA reads TGCGCCAGCAGAGACTGGACAGGACCCTACGAGCAGTACTTC.

The rearrangement links TRBV28 to TRBJ2-3; 8 bases map to TRBD2. Germline assignment: CDR1 MDHEN and CDR2 SYDVKM. The CDR3 contains 14 residues. Losses at the gene ends were 4 bases for V and 4 bases for J; bases not matched to a gene: 4. The CDR3, as DNA: TGTGCCAGCAGTTCCCTCGGGGGGGCAGATACGCAGTATTTT. It specifies CASSSLGGADTQYF.

The rearrangement links TRBV28 to TRBJ2-7; 8 bases fit TRBD1. The V gene's germline CDR1 is MDHEN and CDR2 SYDVKM. V dropped 4 bases and J dropped 3; count of bases not matched to a gene: 8. This CDR3 is built from 15 residues. In nucleotides, the CDR3 is TGTGCCAGCAGTTACCGGGACAGGTCTCTCTACGAGCAGTACTTC. It codes for CASSYRDRSLYEQYF. Based on the CDR3 plus reference TRBV28 and TRBJ2-7, the full variable domain is DVKVTQSSRYLVKRTGEKVFLECVQDMDHENMFWYRQDPGLGLRLIYFSYDVKMKEKGDIPEGYSVSREKKERFSLILESASTNQTSMYLCASSYRDRSLYEQYFGPGTRLTVT.

The chain has TRBV19 and TRBJ2-2, with 9 positions matching TRBD1. Germline CDR1 is LNHDA and CDR2 is SQIVND (reference sequence). V shed 4 bases, J shed 4 bases, and the junction held 7 bases outside the gene matches. The CDR3 spans 16 residues. CDR3 nucleotide sequence: TGTGCCAGTAGTAGCGGGACAGGGCTTATCACCGGGGAGCTGTTTTTT. Amino acid sequence: CASSSGTGLITGELFF.

On this clonotype itself: Being one base from a much bigger clone, this may be a read error. The J gene is TRBJ2-3, the V gene TRBV28; no clear D. V gave up 5 bases and J gave up 6 bases, with 18 bases separating them. CDR1 is MDHEN and CDR2 is SYDVKM in the germline V gene. The CDR3 covers 15 residues. CDR3 coding DNA: TGTGCCAGCAGTACTCGCGGATTCCCCCTCGATACGCAGTATTTT. Its translation: CASSTRGFPLDTQYF.

This clonotype turned up a few times. The V and J genes are TRBV5-1 and TRBJ2-5; D gene unclear. This CDR3 spans 15 amino acids. The germline gives CDR1 SGHRS, CDR2 YFSETQ. Trimming removed 0 bases at V and 2 bases at J, with 11 bases between. Written as DNA, the CDR3 is TGCGCCAGCAGCTTGGAAGGCATCCCGCAAGAGACCCAGTACTTC. Its translation: CASSLEGIPQETQYF.

Many counts were recorded for this clonotype. The chain uses TRBV3-1 and TRBJ1-1, with TRBD1 matching over 11 bases. Per the germline V gene, CDR1 is LGHDT and CDR2 is YNNKEL (reference sequence). The CDR3 has 14 residues. Trimming took 1 base from V and 11 from J; bases not matched to a gene: 6. CDR3 nucleotides: TGTGCCAGCAGCCAAGGGGCTAGGGACAGGGGGGCTTTCTTT. Protein product: CASSQGARDRGAFF.